This is a list of T cell receptor beta chains from one sample in a study of T-cell reconstitution after alpha-beta-depleted transplantation in children. A single record per CDR3 protein comes from TCRdb applying MiXCR to the PCR reads. The data show about 420,000 distinct CDR3 sequences, with under 20% seen just once and around 30% held by the top ten. The sequences come from PBMCs, mostly from graft donor cells, collected 360 days after TCRalphabeta/CD19-depleted stem cell transplant. The origin of the receptors is a boy under two years old who had a stem cell transplant for Wiskott-Aldrich syndrome, so the T cells may come from the graft donor. Each CDR3 is given with its conserved first and last residue. Each record gives: V gene, clone size, D gene, J gene, CDR3 protein, CDR3 DNA. A D gene is named only where the DNA matches it firmly. Clone sizes are given selectively: once, few, many, or a class where the clone is expanded.

V gene: TRBV20-1
clone size: .
D gene: TRBD2
J gene: TRBJ2-7
CDR3 protein: CSGGGDLTYEQYF
CDR3 DNA: TGCAGCGGGGGGGGAGACCTTACCTACGAGCAGTACTTC

V gene: TRBV3-1
clone size: few
D gene: TRBD2
J gene: TRBJ2-1
CDR3 protein: CASSLQATPGLERFF
CDR3 DNA: TGTGCCAGCAGCCTCCAAGCTACCCCGGGACTAGAGAGGTTCTTC

V gene: TRBV5-1
clone size: .
D gene: .
J gene: TRBJ2-5
CDR3 protein: CASSLASGPQETQYF
CDR3 DNA: TGCGCCAGCAGCTTGGCTTCAGGGCCTCAAGAGACCCAGTACTTC

V gene: TRBV5-5
clone size: few
D gene: .
J gene: TRBJ2-1
CDR3 protein: CASSSRPTGRSYNEQFF
CDR3 DNA: TGTGCCAGCAGCTCGCGCCCTACAGGGCGCTCCTACAATGAGCAGTTCTTC

V gene: TRBV27
clone size: .
D gene: .
J gene: TRBJ2-7
CDR3 protein: CASSLSRGAISYEQYF
CDR3 DNA: TGTGCCAGCAGTTTATCGAGGGGGGCTATCTCCTACGAGCAGTACTTC

V gene: TRBV11-2
clone size: few
D gene: TRBD2
J gene: TRBJ2-3
CDR3 protein: CASSPRTSAFQYSSTDTQYF
CDR3 DNA: TGTGCCAGCAGCCCCCGGACTAGCGCGTTCCAATATTCTAGCACAGATACGCAGTATTTT

V gene: TRBV20-1
clone size: .
D gene: TRBD2
J gene: TRBJ2-7
CDR3 protein: CSATGTSGLREQYF
CDR3 DNA: TGCAGTGCTACTGGGACTAGCGGTTTGAGGGAGCAGTACTTC

V gene: TRBV13
clone size: .
D gene: .
J gene: TRBJ2-1
CDR3 protein: CASSWLRGNEQFF
CDR3 DNA: TGTGCCAGCAGCTGGTTACGTGGCAATGAGCAGTTCTTC

V gene: TRBV11-2
clone size: few
D gene: .
J gene: TRBJ2-5
CDR3 protein: CASSDYPTHWETQYF
CDR3 DNA: TGTGCCAGCAGCGACTACCCCACTCACTGGGAGACCCAGTACTTC

V gene: TRBV18
clone size: .
D gene: .
J gene: TRBJ2-3
CDR3 protein: CASSPWGPGTDTQYF
CDR3 DNA: TGTGCCAGCTCACCATGGGGGCCGGGAACAGATACGCAGTATTTT

V gene: TRBV14
clone size: .
D gene: .
J gene: TRBJ2-3
CDR3 protein: CASNDRGTDTQYF
CDR3 DNA: TGTGCCAGCAACGATCGCGGCACAGATACGCAGTATTTT

V gene: TRBV13
clone size: .
D gene: TRBD2
J gene: TRBJ2-1
CDR3 protein: CASSYSWTSGNNEQFF
CDR3 DNA: TGTGCCAGCAGCTACAGCTGGACTAGCGGTAACAATGAGCAGTTCTTC

V gene: TRBV10-3
clone size: .
D gene: .
J gene: TRBJ2-2
CDR3 protein: CAISDRFYTGELFF
CDR3 DNA: TGTGCCATCAGTGACAGATTTTACACCGGGGAGCTGTTTTTT

V gene: TRBV5-1
clone size: .
D gene: .
J gene: TRBJ2-7
CDR3 protein: CASSPDFFGVYNEQYF
CDR3 DNA: TGCGCCAGCAGCCCGGACTTCTTCGGGGTGTACAACGAGCAGTACTTC

V gene: TRBV7-2
clone size: .
D gene: TRBD2
J gene: TRBJ2-7
CDR3 protein: CASSPPSGRASYEQYF
CDR3 DNA: TGTGCCAGCAGCCCCCCTAGCGGGAGGGCCTCTTACGAGCAGTACTTC

V gene: TRBV15
clone size: .
D gene: .
J gene: TRBJ2-3
CDR3 protein: CATSRAGVGTDTQYF
CDR3 DNA: TGTGCCACCAGCAGAGCGGGAGTCGGCACAGATACGCAGTATTTT

V gene: TRBV5-6
clone size: few
D gene: .
J gene: TRBJ1-2
CDR3 protein: CASSLIDANYGYTF
CDR3 DNA: TGTGCCAGCAGCTTGATAGATGCTAACTATGGCTACACCTTC

V gene: TRBV7-6
clone size: .
D gene: .
J gene: TRBJ2-1
CDR3 protein: CASSPPDGSSSYNEQFF
CDR3 DNA: TGTGCCAGCAGCCCCCCGGACGGGTCCAGCTCCTACAATGAGCAGTTCTTC

V gene: TRBV7-2
clone size: .
D gene: .
J gene: TRBJ2-3
CDR3 protein: CASSFSYTQYF
CDR3 DNA: TGTGCCAGCAGCTTCTCCTATACGCAGTATTTT

V gene: TRBV7-9
clone size: .
D gene: .
J gene: TRBJ1-4
CDR3 protein: CASSLTGRWFSNEKLFF
CDR3 DNA: TGTGCCAGCAGCTTAACAGGGCGGTGGTTCTCTAATGAAAAACTGTTTTTT

V gene: TRBV6-1
clone size: .
D gene: TRBD1
J gene: TRBJ1-2
CDR3 protein: CASRRTDRGYLSGYTF
CDR3 DNA: TGTGCCAGCAGAAGAACCGACAGGGGCTATTTGAGTGGCTACACCTTC

V gene: TRBV2
clone size: few
D gene: .
J gene: TRBJ2-1
CDR3 protein: CASSAGGSSYNEQFF
CDR3 DNA: TGTGCCAGCAGTGCTGGGGGGAGCTCCTACAATGAGCAGTTCTTC

V gene: TRBV9
clone size: many
D gene: TRBD1
J gene: TRBJ1-1
CDR3 protein: CASSPPPGGSTEAFF
CDR3 DNA: TGTGCCAGCAGCCCCCCACCAGGGGGCTCCACTGAAGCTTTCTTT

V gene: TRBV7-9
clone size: .
D gene: .
J gene: TRBJ2-7
CDR3 protein: CASSPRTLLSSYEQYF
CDR3 DNA: TGTGCCAGCAGCCCCCGGACACTTCTTAGCTCCTACGAGCAGTACTTC

V gene: TRBV5-1
clone size: .
D gene: .
J gene: TRBJ2-1
CDR3 protein: CASSLTGNKDNEQFF
CDR3 DNA: TGCGCCAGCAGCTTGACAGGGAATAAGGATAATGAGCAGTTCTTC

V gene: TRBV7-9
clone size: few
D gene: .
J gene: TRBJ2-7
CDR3 protein: CASIPSPGYEQYF
CDR3 DNA: TGTGCCAGCATCCCCTCTCCAGGGTACGAGCAGTACTTC

V gene: TRBV4-3
clone size: .
D gene: TRBD2
J gene: TRBJ2-3
CDR3 protein: CASSQAGGPHTQYF
CDR3 DNA: TGCGCCAGCAGCCAAGCGGGAGGGCCGCATACGCAGTATTTT

V gene: TRBV12-3/TRBV12-4
clone size: once
D gene: .
J gene: TRBJ2-2
CDR3 protein: CASSPLGGRFTGELFF
CDR3 DNA: TGTGCCAGCAGCCCCTTGGGGGGCCGGTTTACCGGGGAGCTGTTTTTT